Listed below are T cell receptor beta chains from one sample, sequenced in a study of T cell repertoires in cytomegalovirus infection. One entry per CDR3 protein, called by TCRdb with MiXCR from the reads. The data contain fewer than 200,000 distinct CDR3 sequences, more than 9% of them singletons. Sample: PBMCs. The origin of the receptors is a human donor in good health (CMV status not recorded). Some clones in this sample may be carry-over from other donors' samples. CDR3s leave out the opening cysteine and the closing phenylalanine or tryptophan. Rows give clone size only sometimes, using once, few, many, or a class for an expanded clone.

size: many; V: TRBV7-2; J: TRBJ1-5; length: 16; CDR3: ASSLRGQGAFSNQPQH
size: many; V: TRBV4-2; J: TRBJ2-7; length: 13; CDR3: ASSDRQRGYYEQY
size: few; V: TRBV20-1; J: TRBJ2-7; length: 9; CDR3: SAGGSYEQY
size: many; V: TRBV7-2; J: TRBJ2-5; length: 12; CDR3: ASSPPPSKENQY
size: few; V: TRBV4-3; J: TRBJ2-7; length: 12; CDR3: ASSQGLVSYEQY
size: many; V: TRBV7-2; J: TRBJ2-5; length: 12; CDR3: ASSLGASGETQY
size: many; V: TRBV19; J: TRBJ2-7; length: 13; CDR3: ASSITGGWYYEQY
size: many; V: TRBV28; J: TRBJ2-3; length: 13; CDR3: ASTSLGGDVDTQY
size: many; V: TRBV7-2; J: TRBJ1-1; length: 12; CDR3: ASRGGITGFEAF
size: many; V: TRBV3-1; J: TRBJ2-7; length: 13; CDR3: ASSPTGQGNYEQY
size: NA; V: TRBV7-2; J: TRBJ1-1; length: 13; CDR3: ASSLDGAGGTEAF
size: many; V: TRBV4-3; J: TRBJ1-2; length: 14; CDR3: ASSQGVPGAMDGYT
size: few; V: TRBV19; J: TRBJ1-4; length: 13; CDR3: ASRQGKGTNEKLF
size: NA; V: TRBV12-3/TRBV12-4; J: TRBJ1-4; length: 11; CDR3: ASSWDRGEKLF
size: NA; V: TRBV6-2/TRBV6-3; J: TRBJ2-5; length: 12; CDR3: ASSRRGAPETQY
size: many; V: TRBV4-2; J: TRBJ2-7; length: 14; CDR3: ASSQDGTSGSYEQY
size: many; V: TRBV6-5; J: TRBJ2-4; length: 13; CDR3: ASSYSELAKNIQY
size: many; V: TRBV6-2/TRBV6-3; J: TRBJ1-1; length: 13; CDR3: ASCWIPDRDGEAF
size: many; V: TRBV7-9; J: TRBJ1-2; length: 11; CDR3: ASSNPGQPGYT
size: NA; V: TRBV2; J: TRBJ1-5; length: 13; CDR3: ASSEGADSNQPQH
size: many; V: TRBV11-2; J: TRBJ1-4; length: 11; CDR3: ASSKAANEKLF
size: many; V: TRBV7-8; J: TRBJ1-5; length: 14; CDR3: ASSLTLGAGNQPQH
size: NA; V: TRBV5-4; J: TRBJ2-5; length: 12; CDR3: AGSLFRGEETQY
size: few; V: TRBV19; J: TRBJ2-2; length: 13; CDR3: ASTHMFRDTGELF
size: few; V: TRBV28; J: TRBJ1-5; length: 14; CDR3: ASSSPPGQDHQPQH
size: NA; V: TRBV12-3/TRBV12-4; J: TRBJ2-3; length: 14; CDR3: ASSLGLAGTTDTQY
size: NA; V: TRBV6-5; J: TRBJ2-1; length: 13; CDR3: ASRMSSGRGHEQF
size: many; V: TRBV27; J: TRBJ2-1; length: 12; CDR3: ASSLYESGNVQF
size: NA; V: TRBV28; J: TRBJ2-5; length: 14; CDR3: ASSGLRTSSEETQY
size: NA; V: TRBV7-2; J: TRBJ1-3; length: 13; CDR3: ASSLEASSGNTIY
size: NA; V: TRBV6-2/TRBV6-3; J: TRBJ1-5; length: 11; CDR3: ASRARVRQPQH
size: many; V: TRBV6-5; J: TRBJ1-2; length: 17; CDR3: ASSLTPGTGVPSNYGYT
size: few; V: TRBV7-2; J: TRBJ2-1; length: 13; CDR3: ASSLTSGPYNEQF
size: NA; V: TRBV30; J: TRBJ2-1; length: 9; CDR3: AWSAKSEQF
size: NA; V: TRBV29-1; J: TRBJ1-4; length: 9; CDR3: SVAGNEKLF
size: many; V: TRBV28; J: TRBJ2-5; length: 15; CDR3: ASSPPGTGRLQETQY
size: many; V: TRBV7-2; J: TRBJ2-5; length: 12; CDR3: ASSLGDRKGTQY
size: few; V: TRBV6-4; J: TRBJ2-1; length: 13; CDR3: ASSESGGAYNEQF
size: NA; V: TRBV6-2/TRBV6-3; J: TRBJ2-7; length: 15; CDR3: ASSYSPREGNFYEQY
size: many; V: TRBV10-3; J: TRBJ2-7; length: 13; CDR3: AISDGTSGKSEQY
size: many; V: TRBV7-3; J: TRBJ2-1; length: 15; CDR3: ASSLNLAGSSYNEQF
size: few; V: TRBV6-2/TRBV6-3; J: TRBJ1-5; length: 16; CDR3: ASSYVAGIGAGNQPQH
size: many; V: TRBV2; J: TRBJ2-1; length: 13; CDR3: ASRAGTSVSNEQF
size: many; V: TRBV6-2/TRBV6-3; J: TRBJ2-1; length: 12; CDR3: ASSIPGGGNEQF
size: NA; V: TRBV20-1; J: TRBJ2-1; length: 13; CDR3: SARRLDSHYNEQF
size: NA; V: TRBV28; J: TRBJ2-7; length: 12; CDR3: ASSTGTSAGQQY
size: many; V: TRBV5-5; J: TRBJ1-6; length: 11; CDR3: ASSIGQPSPLH
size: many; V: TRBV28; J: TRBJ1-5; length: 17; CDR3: ASSLFVVQGPIRNQPQH
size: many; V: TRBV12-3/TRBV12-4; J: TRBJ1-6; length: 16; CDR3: ASFPSGYPGSYNSPLH
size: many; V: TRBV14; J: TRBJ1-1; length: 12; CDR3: ASSQESGVTEAF
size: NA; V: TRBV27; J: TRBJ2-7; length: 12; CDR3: ASRGTGLSYEQY
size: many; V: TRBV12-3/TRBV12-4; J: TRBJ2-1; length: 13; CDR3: ASSYDKTGYNEQF
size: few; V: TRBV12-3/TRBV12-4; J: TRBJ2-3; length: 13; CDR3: ASSPRPPSTDTQY
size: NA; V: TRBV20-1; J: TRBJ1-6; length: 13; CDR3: SARVPGADNSPLH
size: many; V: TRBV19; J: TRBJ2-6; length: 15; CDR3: ATSAGTGISGANVLT
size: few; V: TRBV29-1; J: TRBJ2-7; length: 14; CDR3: SVGTSGRAKVYEQY
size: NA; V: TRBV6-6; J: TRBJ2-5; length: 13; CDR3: ASRRDRVGQETQY